This TCR beta chain was profiled in a study of blood T cell repertoires in COVID-19. Study-level information: Sources were T cells, B-cell-depleted T cells, or PBMCs; the material itself was cDNA or gDNA.

Data came from immunoSEQ multiplex PCR; TCRdb stores just in-frame clones and leaves some out. In the table there are roughly 220,000 clones, 80% of which are singletons. CDR3 length equals 15 residues. Trimming left V 0 bases short and J 4 bases short, with 13 bases between. The germline V gene encodes CDR1 SGDLS and CDR2 YYNGEE. Study members were between about 18 and 95 years old and lived in around 24 US regions. Membership in each cohort depended on participant-reported clinical history. This clone has a count of ten or more. The J gene is TRBJ1-1, the V gene TRBV9; tentatively, D is TRBD1 (5 bases). The sequencing sample was made of PBMCs or T cells enriched from blood (not recorded which). The TCR sequence derives from a man aged 25-45 years with acute COVID-19. The CDR3 loop reads CASSVVQGRTTEAFF. CDR3 nucleotides: TGTGCCAGCAGCGTAGTTCAGGGTAGGACCACTGAAGCTTTCTTT.